The 25 T cell receptor beta chains presented below share a single source sample, sequenced in a study of blood T cell repertoires in COVID-19. Sequencing used immunoSEQ multiplex PCR; TCRdb keeps in-frame clones, though not all of them. The data show over 65,000 clones, less than 85% seen once. Source material: peripheral blood. These receptor sequences come from a man aged 80 or over with active COVID-19.

The chain is built from TRBV5-4 and TRBJ1-1; weak D call: TRBD1 (6 bases). CDR1 is SGHNT, CDR2 YYREEE, per germline (reference sequence). Trimming took 4 bases from V and 3 from J, leaving 13 bases between them. The CDR3 contains 14 residues. The CDR3 protein is CASSTQGIDTEAFF. CDR3 DNA: TGTGCCAGCAGCACACAGGGTATCGACACTGAAGCTTTCTTT.

The chain is built from TRBV6-5 and TRBJ2-7; 9 bases map to TRBD1. This CDR3 has 14 amino acids. CDR1 is MNHEY and CDR2 is SVGAGI in the germline V gene. The J segment lost 7 bases and the V segment lost 4 bases, leaving 8 bases of the junction unmatched. The DNA of the CDR3 is TGTGCCAGCAGTTGGACAGGGGAACTAAGAGAGCAGTACTTC. This gives the protein CASSWTGELREQYF.

This chain links TRBV11-3 with TRBJ2-5, with 8 bases fitting TRBD1. Trimming at V came to 4 bases and at J to 4 bases, leaving 2 bases not matched to a gene. The germline CDR1 and CDR2 sequences are SGHNT and YENEEA. The CDR3 is made up of 13 amino acids. The CDR3 DNA reads as TGTGCCAGCAGCTATGGACAGGGAGAGACCCAGTACTTC. The encoded protein is CASSYGQGETQYF.

The rearrangement joins TRBV10-1 to TRBJ1-3, with 7 positions matching TRBD1. The CDR3 spans 15 residues. Trimming took 6 bases from V and 5 from J; bases not matched to a gene: 10. The germline V gene has CDR1 WNHNN and CDR2 SYGVQD (reference sequence). This CDR3 reads CASSDRQGPRNTIYF. The CDR3 DNA reads TGCGCCAGCAGCGACCGACAGGGACCGAGAAACACCATATATTTT.

The chain employs TRBV3-1 (or the pseudogene TRBV3-2) and TRBJ1-2; 9 bases fit TRBD1. This CDR3 region has 14 residues. CDR1 LGHDT and CDR2 YNNKEL come from the germline V gene (reference sequence). Trimming cost V 4 bases and J 8 bases; bases outside gene matches: 8. The CDR3 here is CASSLSQGARGYTF. CDR3 DNA sequence: TGTGCCAGCAGCCTCTCACAGGGGGCGCGGGGCTACACCTTC.

The chain has TRBV7-8 and TRBJ2-5, with 13 bases fitting TRBD2. Trimming took 1 base from V and 3 from J; bases not matched to a gene: 8. The CDR3 is 18 residues long. Germline V gene data show CDR1 as SGHVS and CDR2 as FQNEAQ. The CDR3 DNA is TGTGCCAGCAGCTTAGATCTGGGACTAGCGGGAAATAAAGAGACCCAGTACTTC. Protein: CASSLDLGLAGNKETQYF.

In this sample, this clone turned up a few times. The genes are TRBV10-3 and TRBJ1-2, with D tentatively TRBD1 (6 bases). V was pared by 4 bases and J by 0 bases, with 12 bases between. The CDR3 loop spans 15 amino acids. The V gene's germline CDR1 is ENHRY and CDR2 SYGVKD. The CDR3 is CAISGGDKANYGYTF. CDR3 nucleotides: TGTGCCATCAGTGGAGGGGACAAAGCTAACTATGGCTACACCTTC.

The genes are TRBV6-7 and TRBJ1-3; D gene unclear. TRBV6-7 is assigned to the ORF class and has an uncertain function. The CDR3 contains 13 residues. Trimming cost V 5 bases and J 0 bases, with 5 bases left between them. The CDR3 DNA is TGTGCCAGCAGTAGAGACTCTGGAAACACCATATATTTT. Translating it yields CASSRDSGNTIYF.

This clone was seen only a few times. The V gene is TRBV7-3, the J gene TRBJ2-2; 8 nucleotides match TRBD1. CDR1 SGHTA and CDR2 FQGTGA come from the germline V gene. The J segment lost 5 bases and the V segment lost 1 base, leaving 6 bases of the junction unmatched. The CDR3 consists of 16 residues. CDR3 DNA: TGTGCCAGCAGCTTAATCCCAGGGGGCGTAACCGGGGAGCTGTTTTTT. Its translation is CASSLIPGGVTGELFF.

The chain combines TRBV27 with TRBJ2-7; maybe TRBD1 (6 bases). Between the trimmed V and J ends, which lost 0 bases and 1 base, there was a span of 10 bases. Germline values: CDR1 MNHEY, CDR2 SMNVEV (reference sequence). The CDR3 is 15 residues long. The CDR3 protein is CASSLSIGQSYEQYF. The CDR3 DNA follows: TGTGCCAGCAGTTTATCGATCGGACAGTCCTACGAGCAGTACTTC.

The chain links TRBV20-1 to TRBJ2-2; D is undetermined. The CDR3 covers 11 residues. Trimming removed 3 bases at V and 6 bases at J, with 5 bases between. Germline CDR1 and CDR2: DFQATT and SNEGSKA (reference sequence). CDR3 in amino acids: CSASGSGELFF. As DNA, the CDR3 is TGCAGTGCTAGCGGGTCCGGGGAGCTGTTTTTT.

J is TRBJ2-6 and V is TRBV5-1; TRBD1 might be the D (6 bases). CDR1 and CDR2 (germline): SGHRS, YFSETQ. Trimming cost V 6 bases and J 4 bases, with 14 bases left between them. This CDR3 is built from 15 residues. Here the CDR3 reads CASTLQGTGANVLTF. CDR3 bases: TGCGCCAGCACCTTACAGGGCACCGGGGCCAACGTCCTGACTTTC.

J is TRBJ1-5 and V is TRBV15; D call uncertain. This CDR3 contains 18 residues. Trimming pared 0 bases from V and 0 bases from J, leaving 15 bases between. Germline values: CDR1 LNHNV, CDR2 YYDKDF (reference sequence). DNA of the CDR3: TGTGCCACCAGCAGAGATCCGCCGCGGCAATATAGCAATCAGCCCCAGCATTTT. It yields the protein CATSRDPPRQYSNQPQHF.

V is TRBV6-5 and J is TRBJ1-2; D possibly corresponds to TRBD1 (6 bases). This CDR3 contains 14 residues. Per the germline V gene, CDR1 is MNHEY and CDR2 is SVGAGI. V shed 4 bases and J shed 0 bases, with 9 bases lying between them. The DNA of the CDR3 is TGTGCCAGCAGTTCACAGGGAGCTAACTATGGCTACACCTTC. It encodes CASSSQGANYGYTF.

The rearrangement joins TRBV7-2 to TRBJ1-3; 8 bases are shared with TRBD1. This CDR3 contains 17 residues. V was clipped by 4 bases and J by 4 bases; unmatched bases: 12. The germline CDR1 and CDR2 sequences are SGHTA and FQGNSA. For the CDR3, the DNA is TGTGCCAGCAGCTCAAGTTTGACAGGGGCAAGCGGAAACACCATATATTTT. Amino acid sequence: CASSSSLTGASGNTIYF.

The V gene is TRBV3-1 (or the pseudogene TRBV3-2), the J gene TRBJ1-6, with D tentatively TRBD1 (5 bases). The CDR3 sequence is 13 residues long. Deletions cut 6 bases from V and 6 bases from J, with 9 bases between. Germline lookup yields CDR1 LGHDT and CDR2 YNNKEL (reference sequence). The CDR3: CASRDRTNSPLHF. In nucleotides, the CDR3 is TGTGCCAGCAGAGACAGAACTAATTCACCCCTCCACTTT.

This chain joins TRBV12-5 and TRBJ1-1; tentative D call: TRBD1 (5 bases). This CDR3 spans 14 amino acids. Germline V CDR1 and CDR2: LGHNT, FRNRAP. Trimming took off 0 bases at V and 6 bases at J, with 11 bases between the two ends. CDR3 coding DNA: TGTGCTAGTGGTTTGGTCGCGGGGGTGGCTGAAGCTTTCTTT. It is translated as CASGLVAGVAEAFF.

The chain carries TRBV18 and TRBJ2-6; tentative D call: TRBD2 (5 bases). This CDR3 region has 16 residues. Looked up from germline, CDR1 is KGHSH and CDR2 is LQKENI. V was trimmed by 2 bases and J by 2 bases, leaving 10 bases between them. CDR3 protein: CASSPSGSPGANVLTF. The CDR3 region has the DNA TGTGCCAGCTCACCATCGGGGTCGCCTGGGGCCAACGTCCTGACTTTC.

The rearrangement links TRBV20-1 to TRBJ2-1; 10 bases are shared with TRBD2. The CDR3 extends over 16 amino acids. Losses at the gene ends were 3 bases for V and 10 bases for J; bases not matched to a gene: 15. Germline CDR1 and CDR2: DFQATT and SNEGSKA (reference sequence). The CDR3 region has the DNA TGCAGTGCTAGTCCAGCGGGAGGGCGGGCGGTCGGAGAGCAGTTCTTC. This codes for CSASPAGGRAVGEQFF.

The V gene is TRBV6-1, the J gene TRBJ2-3; weak D call: TRBD1 (6 bases). V was pared by 3 bases and J by 0 bases, with 13 bases between. CDR1 and CDR2 (germline): MNHNS, SASEGT. The CDR3 runs to 16 residues. The CDR3 bases are TGTGCCAGCAGTGACGTTATCAGGGGCAGCACAGATACGCAGTATTTT. This codes for CASSDVIRGSTDTQYF.

The rearrangement joins TRBV7-3 to TRBJ1-2; D is unresolved. The ends were cut back, 5 bases at V and 2 bases at J, with 12 bases in the middle. Germline lookup yields CDR1 SGHTA and CDR2 FQGTGA. This CDR3 contains 14 residues. In DNA, the CDR3 is TGTGCCAGCAGCCCAGAACCAATCAACTATGGCTACACCTTC. This gives the protein CASSPEPINYGYTF.

This chain joins TRBV4-3 and TRBJ2-1; 7 nucleotides line up with TRBD2. Germline V gene data show CDR1 as LGHNA and CDR2 as YSLEER. V was pared by 0 bases and J by 7 bases, with 9 bases of the junction left unmatched. The CDR3 is 16 amino acids. Here the CDR3 reads CASSQDRRTRENEQFF. The CDR3 DNA sequence: TGCGCCAGCAGCCAAGATCGAAGGACTAGGGAGAATGAGCAGTTCTTC.

The genes are TRBV15 and TRBJ2-1; TRBD1 aligns across 9 bases. The CDR3 totals 14 residues. The trim removed 1 base at V and 8 bases at J, leaving 3 bases unmatched. Germline CDR1 LNHNV, CDR2 YYDKDF (reference sequence). For the CDR3, the DNA is TGTGCCACCAGCAGAGTTGGGACAGGGTATGAGCAGTTCTTC. Translating it yields CATSRVGTGYEQFF.

This chain uses TRBV14 with TRBJ1-6, with a possible D match to TRBD1 (5 bases). V shed 4 bases and J shed 9 bases, with 13 bases lying between them. There are 14 residues in the CDR3. Germline CDR1 SGHDN, CDR2 FVKESK. The CDR3 sequence is CASSPRVSGSPLHF. CDR3 coding DNA: TGTGCCAGCAGCCCCAGGGTATCGGGTTCACCCCTCCACTTT.

The chain is built from TRBV15 and TRBJ2-5; D is perhaps TRBD2 (6 bases). V was clipped by 0 bases and J by 5 bases, with 10 bases between them. The CDR3 covers 14 residues. CDR1 is LNHNV, CDR2 YYDKDF, per germline (reference sequence). CDR3 DNA sequence: TGTGCCACCAGCAGAGATTCAGGGAGGGAGACCCAGTACTTC. Protein: CATSRDSGRETQYF.